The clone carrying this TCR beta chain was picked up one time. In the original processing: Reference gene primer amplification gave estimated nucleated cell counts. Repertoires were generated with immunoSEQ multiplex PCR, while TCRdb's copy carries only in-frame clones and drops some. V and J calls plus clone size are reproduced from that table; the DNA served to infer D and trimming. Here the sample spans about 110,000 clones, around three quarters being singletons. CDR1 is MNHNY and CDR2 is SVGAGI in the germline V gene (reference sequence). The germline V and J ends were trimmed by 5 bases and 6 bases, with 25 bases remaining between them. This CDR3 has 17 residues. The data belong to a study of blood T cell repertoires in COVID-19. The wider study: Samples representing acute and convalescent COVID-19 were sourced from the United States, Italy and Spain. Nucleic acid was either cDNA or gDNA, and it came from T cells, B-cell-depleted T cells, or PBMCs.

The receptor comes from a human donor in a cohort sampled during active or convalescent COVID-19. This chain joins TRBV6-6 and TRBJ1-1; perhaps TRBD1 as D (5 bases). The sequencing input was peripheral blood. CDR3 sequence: CASSPSAGGSGRAEAFF. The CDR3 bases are TGTGCCAGCAGTCCAAGCGCGGGGGGGTCAGGGAGGGCTGAAGCTTTCTTT.